The 25 T cell receptor beta chains listed next were all sequenced from one sample in a study of blood T cell repertoires in COVID-19. Sequencing used immunoSEQ multiplex PCR; TCRdb keeps in-frame clones, though not all of them. The sample includes fewer than 350,000 clones, around 90% of them seen just once. The specimen was PBMCs or T cells enriched from blood (not recorded which). The receptors were gathered from a woman aged 40 to 50 who had recovered from COVID-19.

The V call is TRBV5-1, the J call TRBJ2-2; 12 bases line up with TRBD2. The CDR3 covers 15 residues. The germline gives CDR1 SGHRS, CDR2 YFSETQ. The J segment lost 4 bases and the V segment lost 4 bases, leaving 2 bases of the junction unmatched. This CDR3 is CASSGLAGSTGELFF. CDR3 coding DNA: TGCGCCAGCAGCGGACTAGCGGGGTCCACCGGGGAGCTGTTTTTT.

The V and J genes are TRBV6-5 and TRBJ1-1, with 7 bases identical to TRBD1. The CDR3 is 14 residues long. V was clipped by 6 bases and J by 4 bases; unmatched bases: 8. Germline CDR1 and CDR2: MNHEY and SVGAGI. The chain's CDR3 is CASRQPRGATEAFF. In DNA, the CDR3 is TGTGCCAGCAGGCAACCCAGGGGGGCCACTGAAGCTTTCTTT.

The rearrangement links TRBV9 to TRBJ2-3, with 7 bases that match TRBD2. The V and J ends lost 0 bases and 5 bases, in that order; junction bases with no gene match: 0. In germline, CDR1 is SGDLS, CDR2 YYNGEE. This CDR3 region has 13 residues. The CDR3 coding sequence is TGTGCCAGCAGCGTAGGGGAGGGAGATACGCAGTATTTT. This encodes CASSVGEGDTQYF.

This sequence joins TRBV3-1 (or the pseudogene TRBV3-2) and TRBJ2-7, with 7 bases matching TRBD2. The V and J ends lost 0 bases and 0 bases, in that order; junction bases with no gene match: 8. The germline V gene has CDR1 LGHDT and CDR2 YNNKEL (reference sequence). The CDR3 spans 17 residues. The CDR3 nucleotides are TGTGCCAGCAGCCAAGATGGGGAGGGTGGACTCTCCTACGAGCAGTACTTC. Encoded protein: CASSQDGEGGLSYEQYF.

The chain employs TRBV7-9 and TRBJ2-1; a weak D match, TRBD1 (5 bases). Germline loops: CDR1 SEHNR, CDR2 FQNEAQ (reference sequence). Trimming took off 2 bases at V and 3 bases at J, with 11 bases between the two ends. This CDR3 has 15 residues. The CDR3 protein is CASSLRQKHYNEQFF. The CDR3 coding sequence is TGTGCCAGCAGCTTAAGACAGAAACACTACAATGAGCAGTTCTTC.

The rearrangement joins TRBV27 to TRBJ2-1; 13 bases agree with TRBD2. The CDR3 runs 15 residues. The V gene's germline CDR1 is MNHEY and CDR2 SMNVEV (reference sequence). The junction had 4 bases not matched to a gene; V was cut back by 5 bases and J by 6 bases. The CDR3 nucleotides read TGTGCCAGCAGTCCCCGGACTAGCGGGAGCAATGAGCAGTTCTTC. Protein: CASSPRTSGSNEQFF.

V is TRBV11-3 and J is TRBJ2-3; TRBD1 aligns across 9 bases. CDR1 SGHNT and CDR2 YENEEA come from the germline V gene. The CDR3 covers 15 residues. Trimming cost V 3 bases and J 6 bases; bases outside gene matches: 7. In DNA, the CDR3 is TGTGCCAGCAGCTTCGGGACAGGGTCTGGGGATACGCAGTATTTT. Amino acid sequence: CASSFGTGSGDTQYF.

The V and J genes are TRBV27 and TRBJ2-1; 10 nucleotides line up with TRBD2. This CDR3 comprises 15 residues. CDR1 and CDR2 (germline): MNHEY, SMNVEV (reference sequence). Trimming removed 3 bases from V and 9 bases from J; junction bases left unmatched: 8. As DNA, the CDR3 is TGTGCCAGCAGTTTGGCGGGACTAGCGTCCGCTGAGCAGTTCTTC. This gives the protein CASSLAGLASAEQFF.

The chain joins TRBV24-1 to TRBJ2-3; 12 bases align to TRBD2. Germline-derived CDR1 and CDR2 are KGHDR and SFDVKD. The CDR3 has 18 residues. Trimming removed 3 bases from V and 2 bases from J; junction bases left unmatched: 8. CDR3 loop: CATSDTVTSGRTTDTQYF. The CDR3 region has the DNA TGTGCCACCAGTGATACGGTTACTAGCGGGAGGACCACAGATACGCAGTATTTT.

This clone was picked up a small number of times. The chain is built from TRBV28 and TRBJ1-2; TRBD1 might be the D (5 bases). The CDR3 has 16 residues. V shed 10 bases and J shed 4 bases, with 25 bases lying between them. Germline-derived CDR1 and CDR2 are MDHEN and SYDVKM. The CDR3 DNA reads TGTGCCACGACCCTCGCGGGGACCAATTCCTTCTATGGCTACACCTTC. This sequence encodes CATTLAGTNSFYGYTF.

This chain connects TRBV7-9 to TRBJ2-3; D is possibly TRBD2 (6 bases). The CDR3 contains 13 residues. Germline V gene sequence: CDR1 SEHNR, CDR2 FQNEAQ (reference sequence). The ends were cut back, 0 bases at V and 8 bases at J, with 9 bases in the middle. CDR3 DNA: TGTGCCAGCAGCTTAGCGCTGGAGGGTACGCAGTATTTT. Translation: CASSLALEGTQYF.

This clone is a singleton in its sample. V usage is TRBV30 and J usage is TRBJ2-7; TRBD1 might be the D (6 bases). The CDR3 loop spans 15 amino acids. Germline lookup yields CDR1 GTSNPN and CDR2 SVGIG (reference sequence). Trimming pared 1 base from V and 3 bases from J, leaving 16 bases between. The CDR3 here is CAWSGSTGKDYEQYF. Written as DNA, the CDR3 is TGTGCCTGGAGTGGAAGTACAGGGAAGGACTACGAGCAGTACTTC. Filled out from reference TRBV30 and TRBJ2-7, the complete variable domain reads SQTIHQWPATLVQPVGSPLSLECTVEGTSNPNLYWYRQAAGRGLQLLFYSVGIGQISSEVPQNLSASRPQDRQFILSSKKLLLSDSGFYLCAWSGSTGKDYEQYFGPGTRLTVT.

The chain joins TRBV23-1 to TRBJ2-2; D remains ambiguous. TRBV23-1 is noted as an ORF with a role that remains uncertain. Trimming shortened V by 4 bases and J by 3 bases, and 15 bases separated the two germline ends. The CDR3 totals 16 residues. The CDR3 reads CASSPDVAGDTGELFF. The CDR3 DNA is TGCGCCAGCAGTCCCGACGTGGCAGGTGACACCGGGGAGCTGTTTTTT.

This chain joins TRBV5-4 and TRBJ2-7; TRBD1 aligns across 12 bases. With 4 bases clipped from V and 9 bases from J, the junction kept 11 bases outside the gene matches. The CDR3 contains 15 residues. Germline V lookup: CDR1 SGHNT, CDR2 YYREEE (reference sequence). Here the CDR3 reads CASSITGTGGHGQYF. CDR3 nucleotides: TGTGCCAGCAGCATTACCGGGACAGGGGGCCACGGGCAGTACTTC. Using reference TRBV5-4 and TRBJ2-7 for the parts outside the CDR3, the full variable domain is ETGVTQSPTHLIKTRGQQVTLRCSSQSGHNTVSWYQQALGQGPQFIFQYYREEENGRGNFPPRFSGLQFPNYSSELNVNALELDDSALYLCASSITGTGGHGQYFGPGTRLTVT.

The V gene is TRBV4-3, the J gene TRBJ2-7; perhaps TRBD2 as D (5 bases). CDR1 and CDR2 (germline): LGHNA, YSLEER. The CDR3 loop spans 16 amino acids. V was shortened by 0 bases and J by 6 bases, with 18 bases between the two germline ends. CDR3 residues: CASSQEFRYGNAEQYF. CDR3 DNA: TGCGCCAGCAGCCAAGAGTTCCGCTACGGGAACGCCGAGCAGTACTTC.

The chain links TRBV11-2 to TRBJ2-7; 7 bases are shared with TRBD1. There are 13 residues in the CDR3. The germline gives CDR1 SGHAT, CDR2 FQNNGV. The V segment lost 5 bases and the J segment 5 bases; nucleotides outside the gene matches: 6. CDR3 in amino acids: CASSANRGDEQYF. For the CDR3, the DNA is TGTGCCAGCAGCGCCAACAGGGGCGACGAGCAGTACTTC.

This clone appeared once. DNA of the CDR3: TGCGCCAGCAGCCAAGGAATTCGTGGGAGGGAGCCAGATACGCAGTATTTT. It encodes CASSQGIRGREPDTQYF. The chain links TRBV4-1 to TRBJ2-3, with TRBD2 matching over 7 bases. Germline-derived CDR1 and CDR2 are MGHRA and YSYEKL. Trimming removed 1 base from V and 4 bases from J; junction bases left unmatched: 11. The CDR3 runs to 17 residues.

V and J are TRBV18 and TRBJ2-7; maybe TRBD2 (7 bases). V was clipped by 6 bases and J by 5 bases, with 20 bases between them. The length of the CDR3 is 15 residues. CDR1 is KGHSH and CDR2 is LQKENI in the germline V gene. The CDR3 region has the DNA TGTGCCAGCTCCAGGGGAGGGGAAGGTCAGGACGAGCAGTACTTC. It translates to CASSRGGEGQDEQYF.

The J gene is TRBJ2-7, the V gene TRBV3-1 (or the pseudogene TRBV3-2), with D perhaps TRBD1 (6 bases). This CDR3 spans 14 amino acids. From germline, CDR1 is LGHDT and CDR2 YNNKEL (reference sequence). Trimming stripped 4 bases from V and 4 bases from J, with 14 bases between. For the CDR3, the DNA is TGTGCCAGCAGCCCCCGGACAGCGGTGTACGAGCAGTACTTC. Translating it yields CASSPRTAVYEQYF.

The V and J genes are TRBV2 and TRBJ1-3, with D unresolved. The germline gives CDR1 SNHLY, CDR2 FYNNEI. The length of the CDR3 is 11 residues. V was shortened by 8 bases and J by 3 bases, with 5 bases between the two germline ends. CDR3 residues: CASYGGNTIYF. In DNA, the CDR3 is TGTGCCAGCTACGGTGGAAACACCATATATTTT.

The chain uses TRBV19 and TRBJ1-5; maybe TRBD1 (5 bases). This CDR3 has 18 amino acids. The germline V gene encodes CDR1 LNHDA and CDR2 SQIVND (reference sequence). V lost 2 bases to trimming and J lost 3 bases, with 20 bases between them. The CDR3 spells CASSISQVGRTINQPQHF. The CDR3 nucleotides read TGTGCCAGTAGTATATCTCAAGTAGGCAGGACAATCAATCAGCCCCAGCATTTT.

V usage is TRBV14 and J usage is TRBJ1-2; no definite D call. V gave up 3 bases and J gave up 6 bases, with 8 bases separating them. The CDR3 is 12 residues long. Germline V gene data show CDR1 as SGHDN and CDR2 as FVKESK. In DNA, the CDR3 is TGTGCCAGCAGCCAGGGCCGGAATGGCTACACCTTC. Amino acid sequence: CASSQGRNGYTF.

The chain is built from TRBV24-1 and TRBJ1-2; D not resolved. This CDR3 is 12 amino acids long. Germline CDR1 KGHDR, CDR2 SFDVKD. V was shortened by 3 bases and J by 2 bases, with 3 bases between the two germline ends. The CDR3 region has the DNA TGTGCCACCAGTGATCGGAACTATGGCTACACCTTC. Protein product: CATSDRNYGYTF.

This clone was recorded a few times. J is TRBJ2-5 and V is TRBV28; 8 bases are a match to TRBD2. Germline V gives CDR1 MDHEN, CDR2 SYDVKM. The CDR3 has 14 residues. V trimming: 8 bases; J trimming: 4 bases; junction bases outside the gene matches: 9. CDR3 nucleotides: TGTGCCAGCCGAAGGGTCAGCGGGGGAGAGACCCAGTACTTC. Residues: CASRRVSGGETQYF.

About this clone itself: The junction departs from germline at one end; a sequencing error may be responsible. The V call is TRBV7-8, the J call TRBJ1-1, with D maybe TRBD1 (6 bases). The CDR3 consists of 13 residues. Germline-derived CDR1 and CDR2 are SGHVS and FQNEAQ. CDR3 in amino acids: CASSLGGTTKVVF. The CDR3 bases are TGTGCCAGCAGCTTAGGGGGGACAACCAAGGTGGTTTTT.